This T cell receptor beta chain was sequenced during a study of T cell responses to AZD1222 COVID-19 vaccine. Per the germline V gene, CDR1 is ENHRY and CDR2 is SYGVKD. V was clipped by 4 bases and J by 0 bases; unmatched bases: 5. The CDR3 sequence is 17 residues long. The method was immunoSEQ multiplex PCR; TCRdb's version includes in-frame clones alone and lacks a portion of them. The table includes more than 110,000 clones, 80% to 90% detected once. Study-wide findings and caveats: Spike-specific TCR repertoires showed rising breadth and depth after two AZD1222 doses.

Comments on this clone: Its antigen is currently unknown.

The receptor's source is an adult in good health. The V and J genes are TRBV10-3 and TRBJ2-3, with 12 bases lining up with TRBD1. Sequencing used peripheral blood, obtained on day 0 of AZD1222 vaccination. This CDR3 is CAISGPGQGASTDTQYF. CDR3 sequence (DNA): TGTGCCATCAGTGGACCGGGACAGGGGGCCAGCACAGATACGCAGTATTTT.